The text below deals with one TCR beta chain. This clone was counted a few times. The antigen it recognizes is unknown. No per-base quality is available; no much larger clone lies one base away. The receptor library was made with the immunoSEQ multiplex PCR assay. RNA was extracted from all samples and reverse transcribed into cDNA as template for TCR sequencing. SuperScript III was used to make first-strand cDNA, primed with a 2:1 mix of oligo-dT and random hexamers. A synthetic immune receptor repertoire was used to measure amplification bias, and any remaining bias was corrected computationally. As for the original processing: Raw reads were preprocessed to remove errors, and CDR3 was defined by IMGT conventions from the conserved cysteine to phenylalanine. Clonality was computed by normalizing Shannon entropy by log2 of the number of productive unique TCRs and subtracting the result from 1. Whether each scalp clone was CD4 or CD8 was inferred by checking scalp TCRbeta sequences against the CD4 and CD8 repertoires from sorted blood. TCRdb obtained this table from immuneACCESS and retained in-frame rearrangements with V and J assigned. These tables miss some clones; where compared with another copy, unresolved V genes account for less than half of the shortfall, and the remainder is unexplained. V, J and clone size were drawn from that table, and D and trimming were deduced from the DNA. The sample data list 150,000 to 200,000 clones, and roughly half of these were observed just once. The biggest ten clones account for 10% of the sample.

For CDR1 and CDR2, the germline V gene lists LGHNA and YNFKEQ. The CDR3 runs 14 residues from the cysteine to the phenylalanine. The only DNA kept is the CDR3, 42 bases in frame from the first base. The germline ends are 12 bases apart after V is trimmed by 4 bases and J by 3 bases. This specimen's treatment or condition label, interpreted: oral pan-JAK inhibitor, 5-10 mg twice daily. Peripheral blood and lesional scalp punch biopsies were obtained from patients with alopecia areata. After PBMCs were isolated by density centrifugation and stained for CD3, CD4 and CD8, a FACSAria was used to sort CD4+ and CD8+ T cells. These data come from a study of CD8+ T cells in alopecia areata (dated 2018 in TCRdb). In terms of the full investigation: The treated patients took part in an open-label pilot trial in which moderate-to-severe alopecia areata was treated with oral tofacitinib at 5 to 10 mg twice daily. TCRbeta CDR3 regions were amplified by immunoSEQ multiplex PCR with 35 Vbeta forward and 13 Jbeta reverse primers. RNA came from the PAXgene miRNA kit for fixed scalp, the miRNeasy kit for PBMCs, and the RNeasy kit for mouse skin. Patients stayed on tofacitinib for 6 to 18 months and then had 6 months of follow-up off drug so that delayed response and recurrence could be assessed. Clonality in the scalp was compared among normal scalp (n=4), patchy alopecia areata scalp (n=8), and alopecia totalis/universalis scalp (n=8). Disease severity in treated patients was measured with the SALT score, which quantifies the percentage of affected scalp surface area. Tofacitinib-treated patients had biopsies at baseline and at 4 and 24 weeks of treatment, with a later scalp biopsy in several patients. In humans, TCRbeta sequencing was performed on scalp tissue and on sorted CD4+ and CD8+ peripheral blood T cells from healthy controls and from patients with patchy or totalis/universalis alopecia areata. The study used high-throughput TCRbeta sequencing to examine T cell clonal expansion in alopecia areata, in both the C3H/HeJ mouse model and human patients. Overall results and qualifications from the work: The treated cohort was small, with a single nonresponder, so links between baseline CD8+ expansion and response need larger studies. Lesional scalp, especially in alopecia totalis/universalis, showed higher clonality and more expanded CD8+ clones than normal scalp, suggesting antigenic drive. Unlike mouse skin, where gammadelta T cells dominate, normal human skin contains resident alphabeta T cells that get sequenced too, which complicates analysis of the scalp TCR repertoire. Many expanded lesional clones persisted in scalp and blood during tofacitinib treatment, which may partly explain relapse after stopping treatment. Tofacitinib significantly lowered scalp clonality and the number of expanded CD8+ clones among the top 100 scalp clones. Compared with mice, TCR sequences shared between patients were less clear, possibly partly because of HLA diversity across the patient population.

The clonotype was recovered from a human donor with alopecia areata. Recombination linked TRBV4-2 to TRBJ1-1, with no confident D gene call. This specimen consisted of CD8+ T cells sorted from blood, obtained around week 53, from a patient treated with tofacitinib. The CDR3 region reads CASSRTSADTEAFF. The DNA sequence reads TGTGCCAGCAGCCGGACTTCAGCGGACACTGAAGCTTTCTTT.